These 28 T cell receptor beta chains were all obtained from the same sample, sequenced in a study of shared clonotypes between healthy human individuals. The naive CD8 population came from CD45RO-negative cells selected for CCR7, without terminally differentiated effector memory CD45RA+ cells. Libraries were prepared by immunoSEQ multiplex PCR; TCRdb keeps only in-frame clonotypes and omits some of them. The data show approximately 2,200,000 clones, roughly 91% seen once. The sequenced sample was naive CD8+ T cells from PBMCs. These receptors were taken from a man between 18 and 29 years old in good health. Some clones in this sample may be carry-over from other donors' samples.

The gene calls are TRBV29-1 and TRBJ2-3, with TRBD2 matching 14 bases. Germline CDR1 and CDR2: SQVTM and ANQGSEA. The CDR3 is made up of 18 amino acids. V lost 7 bases to trimming and J lost 0 bases; unmatched junction nucleotides: 12. CDR3 protein: CSGLGLAGGHASTDTQYF. The CDR3 DNA reads as TGCAGCGGTCTAGGACTAGCGGGAGGCCATGCTAGCACAGATACGCAGTATTTT.

The chain has TRBV7-2 and TRBJ2-5, with D possibly matching TRBD1 (5 bases). V lost 3 bases, J lost 1 base, and 15 bases lay in between. This CDR3 comprises 16 residues. CDR1 and CDR2 (germline): SGHTA, FQGNSA. DNA of the CDR3: TGTGCCAGCAGCTTCATTACAGGATGGGCCCAAGAGACCCAGTACTTC. This translates into CASSFITGWAQETQYF.

The rearrangement joins TRBV19 to TRBJ2-7; D is possibly TRBD1 or TRBD2 (5 bases each). The V end lost 6 bases, the J end lost 2 bases, and 14 bases lay between the germline ends. From germline, CDR1 is LNHDA and CDR2 SQIVND (reference sequence). The length of the CDR3 is 14 residues. CDR3 residues: CASSPGDLTYEQYF. CDR3 nucleotides: TGTGCCAGTAGCCCCGGGGACCTCACCTACGAGCAGTACTTC. Supplemented by reference TRBV19 and TRBJ2-7, the full variable domain reads DGGITQSPKYLFRKEGQNVTLSCEQNLNHDAMYWYRQDPGQGLRLIYYSQIVNDFQKGDIAEGYSVSREKKESFPLTVTSAQKNPTAFYLCASSPGDLTYEQYFGPGTRLTVT.

The J gene is TRBJ2-1, the V gene TRBV27, with a weak D call TRBD1 (6 bases). CDR1 is MNHEY and CDR2 is SMNVEV in the germline V gene (reference sequence). The CDR3 has 18 residues. V was cut by 3 bases and J by 6 bases, with 24 bases left in between. In nucleotides, the CDR3 is TGTGCCAGCAGTTTTCCCTCCTGGGACGGAGTAGGGGGCAATGAGCAGTTCTTC. Its translation is CASSFPSWDGVGGNEQFF.

Concerning this clone itself: Sequence at one end of the junction differs from germline and may be a read error. This CDR3 is CASSQDTHPSSF. The CDR3 DNA reads as TGCGCCAGCAGCCAAGATACTCACCCTTCCAGCTTT. The chain joins TRBV4-1 to TRBJ1-1; no clear D. The CDR3 spans 12 residues. The germline gives CDR1 MGHRA, CDR2 YSYEKL.

The chain has TRBV6-5 and TRBJ2-1, with 12 bases matching TRBD2. Germline V CDR1 and CDR2: MNHEY, SVGAGI. The trim removed 5 bases at V and 7 bases at J, leaving 6 bases unmatched. The CDR3 extends over 15 amino acids. The CDR3 DNA sequence: TGTGCCAGCAGTCCGCTAGCGGGAGGGGTGAATGAGCAGTTCTTC. This codes for CASSPLAGGVNEQFF.

V gene TRBV9 combines with J gene TRBJ1-1; weak D call: TRBD1 (6 bases). Germline-derived CDR1 and CDR2 are SGDLS and YYNGEE. The CDR3 runs to 16 residues. Trimming stripped 0 bases from V and 0 bases from J, with 12 bases between. CDR3 sequence reads: CASSVVGGQVNTEAFF. Here the CDR3 DNA reads TGTGCCAGCAGCGTAGTCGGGGGGCAGGTGAACACTGAAGCTTTCTTT.

The chain is built from TRBV5-6 and TRBJ2-7; D ambiguous. The ends were cut back, 2 bases at V and 3 bases at J, with 9 bases in the middle. The CDR3 extends over 13 amino acids. The V gene's germline CDR1 is SGHDT and CDR2 YYEEEE. Written as DNA, the CDR3 is TGTGCCAGCAGCTTCTGGACCGTCTACGAGCAGTACTTC. Translating gives CASSFWTVYEQYF.

In regard to this clone: The sample contains more than one DNA sequence encoding this CDR3. The chain joins TRBV27 to TRBJ2-7, with TRBD1 matching over 8 bases. CDR3 length: 13 amino acids. Trimming took 5 bases from V and 0 from J; bases not matched to a gene: 0. Germline CDR1 and CDR2: MNHEY and SMNVEV (reference sequence). CDR3 DNA: TGTGCCAGCAGTCAGGGGGCCTCCTACGAGCAGTACTTC. It encodes CASSQGASYEQYF.

This chain joins TRBV19 and TRBJ2-7; D gene unclear. Trimming stripped 5 bases from V and 0 bases from J, with 5 bases between. The CDR3 has 12 amino acids. CDR1 and CDR2 from the germline V gene are LNHDA and SQIVND (reference sequence). CDR3 nucleotide sequence: TGTGCCAGTAGTTCTAACTCCTACGAGCAGTACTTC. Its protein product is CASSSNSYEQYF.

The chain has TRBV7-9 and TRBJ2-7, with no clear D. The length of the CDR3 is 13 residues. Trimming took off 5 bases at V and 5 bases at J, with 13 bases between the two ends. Looked up from germline, CDR1 is SEHNR and CDR2 is FQNEAQ (reference sequence). The CDR3 sequence is CASSPPLLDEQYF. CDR3 sequence (DNA): TGTGCCAGCAGCCCCCCCCTATTAGACGAGCAGTACTTC.

The J gene is TRBJ2-7, the V gene TRBV4-3; 10 nucleotides agree with TRBD2. Germline V gives CDR1 LGHNA, CDR2 YSLEER. The CDR3 has 16 amino acids. V trimming: 3 bases; J trimming: 3 bases; junction bases outside the gene matches: 8. The DNA for the CDR3 is TGCGCCAGCAGCCACCGACACAGACTAGCGGGCTACGAGCAGTACTTC. Translation gives CASSHRHRLAGYEQYF.

The rearrangement links TRBV28 to TRBJ2-7, with D possibly matching TRBD1 (5 bases). The CDR3 has 12 amino acids. Looked up from germline, CDR1 is MDHEN and CDR2 is SYDVKM. V was cut by 4 bases and J by 6 bases, with 10 bases left in between. This CDR3 is CASSSQGFEQYF. CDR3 nucleotide sequence: TGTGCCAGCAGTTCCCAGGGTTTCGAGCAGTACTTC.

The chain carries TRBV5-1 and TRBJ1-1; the D is unclear. Germline CDR1 is SGHRS and CDR2 is YFSETQ. V lost 5 bases and J lost 2, with 10 bases in between. This CDR3 comprises 13 residues. The CDR3 loop reads CASSWVSNTEAFF. The CDR3 DNA is TGCGCCAGCAGTTGGGTATCCAACACTGAAGCTTTCTTT.

The count of this clone is one. This chain uses TRBV28 with TRBJ2-7, with a tentative D call TRBD1 (6 bases). The germline CDR1 and CDR2 sequences are MDHEN and SYDVKM. The V end lost 3 bases, the J end lost 0 bases, and 12 bases lay between the germline ends. This CDR3 is 15 amino acids long. CDR3 loop: CASSFRAGASYEQYF. The DNA of the CDR3 is TGTGCCAGCAGTTTCCGAGCAGGGGCCTCCTACGAGCAGTACTTC.

This clone has a single count. The V call is TRBV10-3, the J call TRBJ2-2, with 9 bases aligning to TRBD1. The CDR3 loop spans 16 amino acids. Per the germline V gene, CDR1 is ENHRY and CDR2 is SYGVKD. The V and J ends lost 5 bases and 2 bases, in that order; junction bases with no gene match: 6. CDR3 loop: CAISPDRGPNTGELFF. In DNA form, the CDR3 reads TGTGCCATCAGTCCGGACAGGGGCCCCAACACCGGGGAGCTGTTTTTT.

A remark on this clone: Additional DNA sequences in this sample encode the identical CDR3. The CDR3 DNA sequence: TGTGCCAGCAGCAGGGGTCTCTACGAGCAGTACTTC. Amino acids: CASSRGLYEQYF. This rearrangement joins TRBV5-6 to TRBJ2-7, with D possibly matching TRBD1 (5 bases). Germline lookup yields CDR1 SGHDT and CDR2 YYEEEE. Deletions cut 4 bases from V and 3 bases from J, with 8 bases between. This CDR3 contains 12 residues.

The chain is built from TRBV27 and TRBJ2-7; possible D gene TRBD2, 5 bases. Trimming took 6 bases from V and 2 from J, leaving 11 bases between them. The CDR3 is made up of 13 amino acids. Germline V gives CDR1 MNHEY, CDR2 SMNVEV (reference sequence). Written as DNA, the CDR3 is TGTGCCAGCAGGCTCGGACTCACCTACGAGCAGTACTTC. Translation gives CASRLGLTYEQYF.

In DNA, the CDR3 is TGTGCCAGCAGCGTGAGGGGGACAGGGGTACCAAACTATGGCTACACCTTC. Its translation is CASSVRGTGVPNYGYTF. The rearrangement uses TRBV9 and TRBJ1-2, with 10 bases that match TRBD1. The length of the CDR3 is 17 residues. The trim removed 2 bases at V and 2 bases at J, leaving 9 bases unmatched. Germline loops: CDR1 SGDLS, CDR2 YYNGEE.

The chain is built from TRBV11-2 and TRBJ2-3, with D perhaps assigned TRBD1 or TRBD2 (5 bases each). V lost 4 bases and J lost 0, with 17 bases in between. Germline V lookup: CDR1 SGHAT, CDR2 FQNNGV. The CDR3 contains 17 residues. The CDR3 DNA reads TGTGCCAGCAGCTCACCGGGGCACTTGACAAGCACAGATACGCAGTATTTT. As protein: CASSSPGHLTSTDTQYF.

The V gene is TRBV7-9, the J gene TRBJ2-2; D is uncertain. The CDR3 is 17 amino acids. CDR1 and CDR2 (germline): SEHNR, FQNEAQ (reference sequence). V lost 0 bases and J lost 0, with 11 bases in between. The CDR3 here is CASSLAVGGPNTGELFF. The CDR3, as DNA: TGTGCCAGCAGCTTAGCGGTAGGCGGTCCGAACACCGGGGAGCTGTTTTTT.

The chain is built from TRBV27 and TRBJ2-7; 8 positions agree with TRBD1. There are 15 residues in the CDR3. The germline CDR1 and CDR2 sequences are MNHEY and SMNVEV (reference sequence). J lost 5 bases, V lost 2 bases, and 8 bases had no gene match. The CDR3 reads CASSLRTGRTHEQYF. CDR3 in DNA: TGTGCCAGCAGTTTAAGGACAGGGCGAACCCACGAGCAGTACTTC.

The chain combines TRBV29-1 with TRBJ1-4, with TRBD1 matching over 7 bases. The CDR3 loop spans 13 amino acids. The V gene's germline CDR1 is SQVTM and CDR2 ANQGSEA. CDR3 amino acids: CMAEGGSNEKLFF. The CDR3 DNA reads as TGCATGGCCGAAGGGGGCTCTAATGAAAAACTGTTTTTT.

The rearrangement joins TRBV7-8 to TRBJ1-4; 7 bases agree with TRBD1. Germline V gene data show CDR1 as SGHVS and CDR2 as FQNEAQ. The CDR3 is 16 residues long. V shed 1 base and J 8 bases; nucleotides not matched to a gene: 10. The CDR3 region has the DNA TGTGCCAGCAGCTTAGTCCATCAGGGGGTAATGGAAAAACTGTTTTTT. Protein: CASSLVHQGVMEKLFF.

The chain joins TRBV19 to TRBJ2-3; 9 bases fit TRBD2. Germline-derived CDR1 and CDR2 are LNHDA and SQIVND (reference sequence). The junction had 12 bases not matched to a gene; V was cut back by 7 bases and J by 4 bases. The CDR3 runs 16 residues. Written as DNA, the CDR3 is TGTGCCAGTACCGCGCGGGAGGGCCCGAGGGCAGATACGCAGTATTTT. Protein: CASTAREGPRADTQYF.

The CDR3 bases are TGCGCCAGCAGTGAGTCCTTTCCAGGGGGCATGTACGAGCAGTACTTC. Translating gives CASSESFPGGMYEQYF. The chain uses TRBV10-2 and TRBJ2-7, with TRBD1 matching over 8 bases. Germline values: CDR1 WSHSY, CDR2 SAAADI. The CDR3 sequence is 16 residues long. The J segment lost 4 bases and the V segment lost 0 bases, leaving 8 bases of the junction unmatched.

For this clone: Other nucleotide sequences in the sample specify the same CDR3. The rearrangement uses TRBV6-5 and TRBJ1-1; D is perhaps TRBD1 (5 bases). The V end lost 2 bases, the J end lost 2 bases, and 9 bases lay between the germline ends. The CDR3 is made up of 14 amino acids. Germline V lookup: CDR1 MNHEY, CDR2 SVGAGI. This CDR3 reads CASSYRGLNTEAFF. For the CDR3, the DNA is TGTGCCAGCAGTTACCGGGGGTTAAACACTGAAGCTTTCTTT.

V and J are TRBV27 and TRBJ2-7; maybe TRBD1 (7 bases). V lost 5 bases and J lost 2, with 16 bases in between. The CDR3 covers 15 residues. CDR1 is MNHEY, CDR2 SMNVEV, per germline (reference sequence). Here the CDR3 DNA reads TGTGCCAGCAGTCCCCGAGGCAGGGGGGCCTACGAGCAGTACTTC. It specifies CASSPRGRGAYEQYF.